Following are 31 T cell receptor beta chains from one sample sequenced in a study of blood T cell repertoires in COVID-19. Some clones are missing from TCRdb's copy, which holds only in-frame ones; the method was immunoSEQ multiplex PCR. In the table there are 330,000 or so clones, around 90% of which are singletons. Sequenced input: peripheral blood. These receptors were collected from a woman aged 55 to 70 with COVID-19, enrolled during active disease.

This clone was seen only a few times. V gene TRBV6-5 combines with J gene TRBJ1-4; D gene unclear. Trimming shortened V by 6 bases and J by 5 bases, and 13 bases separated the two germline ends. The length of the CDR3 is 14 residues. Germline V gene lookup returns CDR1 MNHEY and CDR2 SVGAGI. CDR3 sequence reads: CASRRELLNEKLFF. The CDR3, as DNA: TGTGCCAGCAGGCGGGAACTTTTGAATGAAAAACTGTTTTTT.

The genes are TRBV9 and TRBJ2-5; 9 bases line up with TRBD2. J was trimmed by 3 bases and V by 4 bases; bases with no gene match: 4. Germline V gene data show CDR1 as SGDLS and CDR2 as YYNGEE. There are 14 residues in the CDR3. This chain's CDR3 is CASSPGTSKETQYF. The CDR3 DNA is TGTGCCAGCAGCCCCGGGACTAGCAAAGAGACCCAGTACTTC.

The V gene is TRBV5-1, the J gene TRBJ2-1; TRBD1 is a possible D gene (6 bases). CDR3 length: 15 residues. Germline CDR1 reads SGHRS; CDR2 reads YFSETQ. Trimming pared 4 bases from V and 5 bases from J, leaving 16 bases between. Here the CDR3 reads CASSGGRDVHNEQFF. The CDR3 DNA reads TGCGCCAGCAGCGGGGGCCGGGACGTCCACAATGAGCAGTTCTTC.

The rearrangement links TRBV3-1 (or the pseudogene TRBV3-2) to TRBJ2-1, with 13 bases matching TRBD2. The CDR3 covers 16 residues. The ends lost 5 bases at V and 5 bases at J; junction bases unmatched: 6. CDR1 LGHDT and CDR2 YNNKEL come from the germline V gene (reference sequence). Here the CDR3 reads CASSRLAGGDDNEQFF. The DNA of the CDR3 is TGTGCCAGCAGCAGACTAGCGGGGGGTGACGACAATGAGCAGTTCTTC.

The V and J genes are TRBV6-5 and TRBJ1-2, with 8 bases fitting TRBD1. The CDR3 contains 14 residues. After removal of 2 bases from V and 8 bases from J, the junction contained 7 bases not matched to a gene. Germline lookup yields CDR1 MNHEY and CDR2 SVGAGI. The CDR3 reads CASSYTTGGEGYTF. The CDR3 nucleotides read TGTGCCAGCAGTTACACAACAGGGGGTGAGGGCTACACCTTC.

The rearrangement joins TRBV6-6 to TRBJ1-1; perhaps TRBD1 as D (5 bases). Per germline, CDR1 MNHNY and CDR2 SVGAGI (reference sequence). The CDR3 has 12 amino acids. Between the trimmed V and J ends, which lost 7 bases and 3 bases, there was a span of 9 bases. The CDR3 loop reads CASMEGYTEAFF. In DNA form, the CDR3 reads TGTGCCAGCATGGAGGGGTACACTGAAGCTTTCTTT.

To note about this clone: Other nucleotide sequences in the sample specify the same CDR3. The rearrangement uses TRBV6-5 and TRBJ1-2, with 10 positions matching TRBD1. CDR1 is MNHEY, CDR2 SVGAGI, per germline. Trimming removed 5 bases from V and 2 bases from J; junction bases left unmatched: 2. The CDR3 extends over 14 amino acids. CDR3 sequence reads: CASSRQGANYGYTF. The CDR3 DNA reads TGTGCCAGCAGTCGACAGGGGGCCAACTATGGCTACACCTTC.

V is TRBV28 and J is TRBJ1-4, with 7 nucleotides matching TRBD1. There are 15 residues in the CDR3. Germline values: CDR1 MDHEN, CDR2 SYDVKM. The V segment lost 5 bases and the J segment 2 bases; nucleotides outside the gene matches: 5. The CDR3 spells CASSPRQGTNEKLFF. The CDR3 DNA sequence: TGTGCCAGCAGTCCACGACAGGGCACTAATGAAAAACTGTTTTTT.

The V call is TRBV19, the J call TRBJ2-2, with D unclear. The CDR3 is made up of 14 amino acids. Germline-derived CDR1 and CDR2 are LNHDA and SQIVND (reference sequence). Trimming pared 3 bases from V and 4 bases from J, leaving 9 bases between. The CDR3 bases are TGTGCCAGTAGTATTGGCCCATCCACCGGGGAGCTGTTTTTT. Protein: CASSIGPSTGELFF.

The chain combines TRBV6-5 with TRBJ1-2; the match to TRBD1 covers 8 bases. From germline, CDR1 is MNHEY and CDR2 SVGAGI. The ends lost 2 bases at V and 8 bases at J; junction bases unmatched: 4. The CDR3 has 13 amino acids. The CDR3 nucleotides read TGTGCCAGCAGTTACCCACAGGGGGACGGCTACACCTTC. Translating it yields CASSYPQGDGYTF.

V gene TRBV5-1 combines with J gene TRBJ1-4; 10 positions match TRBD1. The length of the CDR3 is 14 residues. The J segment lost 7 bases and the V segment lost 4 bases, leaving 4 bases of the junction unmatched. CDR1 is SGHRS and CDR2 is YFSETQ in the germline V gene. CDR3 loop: CASSPGTGAEKLFF. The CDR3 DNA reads TGCGCCAGCAGCCCTGGGACAGGGGCTGAAAAACTGTTTTTT.

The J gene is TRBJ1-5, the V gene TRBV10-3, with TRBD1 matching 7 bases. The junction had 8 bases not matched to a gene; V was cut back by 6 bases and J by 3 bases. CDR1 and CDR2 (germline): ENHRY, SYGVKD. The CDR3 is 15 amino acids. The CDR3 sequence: CAISADRAPNQPQHF. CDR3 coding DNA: TGTGCCATCAGCGCCGACAGGGCTCCCAATCAGCCCCAGCATTTT.

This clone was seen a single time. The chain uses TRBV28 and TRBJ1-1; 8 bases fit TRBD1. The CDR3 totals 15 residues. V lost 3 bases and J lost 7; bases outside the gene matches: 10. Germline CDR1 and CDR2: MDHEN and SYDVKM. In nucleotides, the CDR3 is TGTGCCAGCAGTTTCGGGGTCAGGGGGCGGAATGAAGCTTTCTTT. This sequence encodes CASSFGVRGRNEAFF.

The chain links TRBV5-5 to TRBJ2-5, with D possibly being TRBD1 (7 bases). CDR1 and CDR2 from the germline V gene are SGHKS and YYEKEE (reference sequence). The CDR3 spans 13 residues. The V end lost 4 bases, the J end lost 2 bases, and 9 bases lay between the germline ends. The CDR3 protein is CASSPGGQETQYF. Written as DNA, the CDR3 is TGTGCCAGCAGCCCAGGGGGGCAAGAGACCCAGTACTTC.

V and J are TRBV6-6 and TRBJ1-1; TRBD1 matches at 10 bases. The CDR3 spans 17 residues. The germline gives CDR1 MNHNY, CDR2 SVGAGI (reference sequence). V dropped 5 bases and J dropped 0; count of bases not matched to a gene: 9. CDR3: CASSRQGALFMNTEAFF. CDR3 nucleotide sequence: TGTGCCAGCAGTCGACAGGGGGCCCTTTTTATGAACACTGAAGCTTTCTTT.

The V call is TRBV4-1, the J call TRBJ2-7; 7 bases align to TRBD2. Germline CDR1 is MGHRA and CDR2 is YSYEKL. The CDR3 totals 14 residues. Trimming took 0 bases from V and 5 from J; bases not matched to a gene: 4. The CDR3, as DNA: TGCGCCAGCAGCCAAGATGAGGCGGGGGACGAGCAGTACTTC. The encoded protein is CASSQDEAGDEQYF.

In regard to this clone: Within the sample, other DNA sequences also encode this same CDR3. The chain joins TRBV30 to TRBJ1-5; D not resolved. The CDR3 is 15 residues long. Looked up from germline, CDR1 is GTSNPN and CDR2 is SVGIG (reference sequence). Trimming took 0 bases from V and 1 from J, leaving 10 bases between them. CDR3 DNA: TGTGCCTGGAGTGTGGGCGGGATCAGCAATCAGCCCCAGCATTTT. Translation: CAWSVGGISNQPQHF.

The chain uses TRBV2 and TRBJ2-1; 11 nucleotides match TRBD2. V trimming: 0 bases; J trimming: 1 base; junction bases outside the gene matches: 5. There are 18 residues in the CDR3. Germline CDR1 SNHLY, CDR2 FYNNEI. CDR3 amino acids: CASSEAETSGGSYNEQFF. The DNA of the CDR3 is TGTGCCAGCAGTGAAGCTGAAACTAGCGGGGGATCCTACAATGAGCAGTTCTTC. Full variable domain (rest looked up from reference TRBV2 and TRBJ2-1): EPEVTQTPSHQVTQMGQEVILRCVPISNHLYFYWYRQILGQKVEFLVSFYNNEISEKSEIFDDQFSVERPDGSNFTLKIRSTKLEDSAMYFCASSEAETSGGSYNEQFFGPGTRLTVL.

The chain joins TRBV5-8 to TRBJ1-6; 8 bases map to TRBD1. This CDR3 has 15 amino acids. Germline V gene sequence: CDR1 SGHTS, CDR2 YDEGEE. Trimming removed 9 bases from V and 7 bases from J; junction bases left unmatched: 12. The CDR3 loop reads CAIPGRTGRNSPLHF. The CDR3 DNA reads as TGTGCCATCCCCGGTCGGACAGGGCGAAATTCACCCCTCCACTTT.

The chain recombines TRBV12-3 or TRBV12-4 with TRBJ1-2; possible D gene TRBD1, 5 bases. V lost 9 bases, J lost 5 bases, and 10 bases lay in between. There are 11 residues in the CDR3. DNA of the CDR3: TGTGCCAGTACTTCAGGGTATGGCTACACCTTC. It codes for CASTSGYGYTF.

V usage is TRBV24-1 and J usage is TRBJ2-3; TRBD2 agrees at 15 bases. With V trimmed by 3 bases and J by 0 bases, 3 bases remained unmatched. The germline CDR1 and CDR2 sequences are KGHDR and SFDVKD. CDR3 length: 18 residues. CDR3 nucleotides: TGTGCCACCAGTGATCGGACTAGCGGGGGGGCTAGCACAGATACGCAGTATTTT. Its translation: CATSDRTSGGASTDTQYF.

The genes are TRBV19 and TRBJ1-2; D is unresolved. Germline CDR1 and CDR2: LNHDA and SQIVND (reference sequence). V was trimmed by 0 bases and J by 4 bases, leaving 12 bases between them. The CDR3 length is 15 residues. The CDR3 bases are TGTGCCAGTAGTATAGATTGGAGAGTGGGCTATGGCTACACCTTC. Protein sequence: CASSIDWRVGYGYTF.

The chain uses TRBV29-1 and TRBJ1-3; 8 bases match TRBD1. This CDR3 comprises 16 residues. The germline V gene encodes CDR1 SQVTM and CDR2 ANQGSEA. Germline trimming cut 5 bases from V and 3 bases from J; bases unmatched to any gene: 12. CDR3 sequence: CSVQPRGQVIGNTIYF. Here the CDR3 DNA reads TGCAGCGTTCAACCCAGGGGACAGGTGATTGGAAACACCATATATTTT.

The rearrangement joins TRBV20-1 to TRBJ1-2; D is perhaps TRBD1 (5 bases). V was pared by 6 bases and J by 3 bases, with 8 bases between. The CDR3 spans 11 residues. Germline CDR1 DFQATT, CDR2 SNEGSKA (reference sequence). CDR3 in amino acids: CSAAGDYGYTF. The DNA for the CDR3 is TGCAGTGCGGCGGGGGACTATGGCTACACCTTC.

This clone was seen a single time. The CDR3 sequence: CASSQDSGAVYEQYF. CDR3 nucleotides: TGCGCCAGCAGCCAGGACAGCGGGGCGGTCTACGAGCAGTACTTC. The V call is TRBV4-1, the J call TRBJ2-7; D is perhaps TRBD2 (7 bases). Trimming stripped 3 bases from V and 3 bases from J, with 15 bases between. There are 15 residues in the CDR3. Germline CDR1 reads MGHRA; CDR2 reads YSYEKL.

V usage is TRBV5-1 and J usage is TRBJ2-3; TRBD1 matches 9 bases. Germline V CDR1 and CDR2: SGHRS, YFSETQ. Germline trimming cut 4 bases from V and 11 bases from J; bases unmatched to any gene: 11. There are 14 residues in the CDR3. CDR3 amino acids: CASSVDRGSMEQYF. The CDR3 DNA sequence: TGCGCCAGCAGCGTGGACAGGGGATCTATGGAGCAGTATTTT.

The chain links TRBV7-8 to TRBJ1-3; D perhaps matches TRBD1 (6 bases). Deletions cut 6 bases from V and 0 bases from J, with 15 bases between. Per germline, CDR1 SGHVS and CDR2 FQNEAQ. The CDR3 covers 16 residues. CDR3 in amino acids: CASSLTGRLSGNTIYF. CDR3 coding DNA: TGTGCCAGCAGTCTAACAGGGAGACTCTCTGGAAACACCATATATTTT.

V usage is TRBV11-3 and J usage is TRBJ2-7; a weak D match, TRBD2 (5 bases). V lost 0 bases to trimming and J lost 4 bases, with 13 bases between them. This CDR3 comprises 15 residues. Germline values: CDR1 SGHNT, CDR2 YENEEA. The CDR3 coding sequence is TGTGCCAGCAGCTTAGACAGTACTAGTTTGTACGAGCAGTACTTC. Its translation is CASSLDSTSLYEQYF.

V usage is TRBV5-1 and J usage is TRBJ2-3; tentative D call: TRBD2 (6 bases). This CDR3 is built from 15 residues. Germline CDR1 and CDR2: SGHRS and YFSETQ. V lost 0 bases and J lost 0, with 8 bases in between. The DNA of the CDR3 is TGCGCCAGCAGCTTGGGGGGGACTAGCACAGATACGCAGTATTTT. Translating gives CASSLGGTSTDTQYF.

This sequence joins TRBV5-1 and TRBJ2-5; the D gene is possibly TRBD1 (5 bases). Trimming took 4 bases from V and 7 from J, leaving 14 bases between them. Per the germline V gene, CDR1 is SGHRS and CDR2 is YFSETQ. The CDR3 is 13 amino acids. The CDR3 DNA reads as TGCGCCAGCAGCCCGGACAATAAAAGGACCCAGTACTTC. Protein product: CASSPDNKRTQYF.

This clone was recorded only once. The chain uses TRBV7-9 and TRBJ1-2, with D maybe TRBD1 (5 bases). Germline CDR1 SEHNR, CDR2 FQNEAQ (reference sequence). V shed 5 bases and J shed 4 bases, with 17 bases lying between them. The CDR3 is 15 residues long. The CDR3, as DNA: TGTGCCAGCAGCCTCGGGGGTTTAGGAAGCTATGGCTACACCTTC. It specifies CASSLGGLGSYGYTF.